The entry below gives a single T cell receptor (beta chain) sequence along with its context. Its antigen is still unknown. This entry belongs to a study of OX40 agonist ivuxolimab in advanced cancers. Study in general: Patients' therapy was ivuxolimab, an antibody that acts as an agonist of OX40 (CD134). Anti-PD-1, anti-PD-L1 or anti-CTLA-4 therapy given earlier was allowed, and over 35% had some. Study outcomes and limitations: Which antigen the expanded peripheral T cells recognized is unknown.

Sampling of blood occurred at baseline, cycle 4 day 1, and cycle 7 day 1. TCRdb keeps only in-frame clones here, not all; method: immunoSEQ multiplex PCR. The table lists tens of thousands of clones, about four fifths of them singletons. Germline CDR1 reads MDHEN; CDR2 reads SYDVKM. V lost 1 base, J lost 0 bases, and 12 bases lay in between. This CDR3 spans 16 amino acids. Material: CD4+ or CD8+ T cells sorted from blood, obtained in a trial of the OX40 agonist ivuxolimab. The sequence was obtained from an adult with an advanced solid tumor such as melanoma, head and neck, liver or kidney cancer. This chain links TRBV28 with TRBJ1-2; a weak D match, TRBD1 (6 bases). CDR3 residues: CASSLYGGGSNYGYTF. The CDR3 bases are TGTGCCAGCAGTTTATATGGAGGGGGATCTAACTATGGCTACACCTTC.